This T cell receptor beta chain was recorded in a study of Graves' ophthalmopathy and Graves' hyperthyroidism. Broader study findings: Sensitivity of roughly 88% and specificity of roughly 80% were achieved when a 13-signature model separated ophthalmopathy from stable hyperthyroidism. Most thyroid clonotypes with frequency above 0.001 were detected in blood too.

Exclusion applied to patients with other autoimmune diseases, uncontrolled infections, pregnancy or lactation. Many counts were recorded for this clonotype. Its antigen is unidentified. TCR beta CDR3 regions were amplified from RNA transcripts. First-round RT-PCR relied on HTBI primers, and a second-round multiplex PCR came next. TCRdb reprocessed the multiplex PCR reads via MiXCR and lists one record per CDR3 protein. This sample has 200,000 to 250,000 distinct CDR3 sequences, with about 22% found just once. Trimming pared 4 bases from V and 7 bases from J, leaving 14 bases between. The CDR3 loop spans 13 amino acids. Looked up from germline, CDR1 is MNHEY and CDR2 is SMNVEV (reference sequence).

Sequencing was performed on peripheral blood. The clonotype comes from a woman aged 45-65 years with Graves' ophthalmopathy. The chain links TRBV27 to TRBJ2-7; tentatively, D is TRBD1 (7 bases). CDR3 amino acids: CASSSHAGGEQYF. The DNA of the CDR3 is TGTGCCAGCAGTTCTCACGCAGGGGGGGAGCAGTACTTC.